Listed here is a single T cell receptor (beta chain). Seattle's cohort entered during active infection and was followed longitudinally. These data belong to a study of blood T cell repertoires in COVID-19. Looking at the study overall: T cells, B-cell-depleted T cells, or PBMCs supplied cDNA or gDNA.

Original processing methods: Reference gene primer amplification in the assay estimated nucleated cell counts. Libraries were prepared by immunoSEQ multiplex PCR; TCRdb keeps only in-frame clonotypes and omits some of them. V and J calls and clone size are those listed in that table; D and trimming were worked out from the DNA. The sample has over 60,000 clones; roughly 80% are singletons. The CDR3 spans 16 residues. V shed 6 bases and J shed 0 bases, with 17 bases lying between them. Germline-derived CDR1 and CDR2 are SGHNT and YYREEE (reference sequence). Sequencing input: peripheral blood. This sequence was found in a man aged 55 to 70 with COVID-19, enrolled during active disease. This chain joins TRBV5-4 and TRBJ2-3; a possible D gene is TRBD2 (6 bases). The CDR3 nucleotides read TGTGCCAGCACCCTAAGGGAGGAGGGGAGCACAGATACGCAGTATTTT. It is translated as CASTLREEGSTDTQYF.